Presented here are 31 T cell receptor beta chains from one specimen sequenced in a study of molecular identifiers for immune sequencing clone quantification. From the PCR reads, TCRdb called clonotypes with MiXCR, one entry per CDR3 protein. This sample has 460,000 or so distinct CDR3 sequences, with 20% to 25% found just once. The specimen sequenced was naive CD8+ T cells from blood, with Jurkat cell RNA spiked in. This sample's subset: FACS-sorted CD8+CD4-CCR7+CD45RA+ naive T cells. The source is a human donor in good health. Some libraries in this study had Jurkat cell RNA spiked in.

This clonotype occurred many times. The V call is TRBV5-1, the J call TRBJ2-3, with D possibly being TRBD2 (5 bases). The V gene lost 3 bases and the J gene lost 3 bases, with 17 bases spanning the gap. The germline V gene has CDR1 SGHRS and CDR2 YFSETQ. The CDR3 is 16 amino acids. CDR3 nucleotide sequence: TGCGCCAGCAGCTACGGGATTAGCGATTGGACAGATACGCAGTATTTT. Its translation is CASSYGISDWTDTQYF. Combining the CDR3 with reference TRBV5-1 and TRBJ2-3 gives the whole variable domain KAGVTQTPRYLIKTRGQQVTLSCSPISGHRSVSWYQQTPGQGLQFLFEYFSETQRNKGNFPGRFSGRQFSNSRSEMNVSTLELGDSALYLCASSYGISDWTDTQYFGPGTRLTVL.

This clonotype has ten or more counts. The V call is TRBV4-3, the J call TRBJ1-2; 10 nucleotides align to TRBD1. Looked up from germline, CDR1 is LGHNA and CDR2 is YSLEER. The junction had 8 bases not matched to a gene; V was cut back by 3 bases and J by 4 bases. The CDR3 length is 16 residues. CDR3 nucleotides: TGCGCCAGCAGCCAGGGGGACAGGGGATCTTCCTATGGCTACACCTTC. Translation: CASSQGDRGSSYGYTF.

This clonotype has a handful of counts. V gene TRBV7-9 combines with J gene TRBJ2-1; D may be TRBD1 (6 bases). Germline assignment: CDR1 SEHNR and CDR2 FQNEAQ (reference sequence). Trimming left V 5 bases short and J 7 bases short, with 21 bases between. CDR3 length: 16 amino acids. CDR3: CASSPSPGAFYNEQFF. In DNA, the CDR3 is TGTGCCAGCAGCCCTAGTCCAGGGGCTTTTTATAATGAGCAGTTCTTC.

This clonotype showed up many times. This chain uses TRBV11-2 with TRBJ2-1; TRBD2 aligns across 7 bases. Germline assignment: CDR1 SGHAT and CDR2 FQNNGV. The V gene end was trimmed by 4 bases and the J gene end by 2 bases; junction bases not matched to a gene: 8. The CDR3 is 16 amino acids. CDR3 sequence reads: CASSSVGGLAYNEQFF. Written as DNA, the CDR3 is TGTGCCAGCAGCTCGGTTGGCGGACTAGCCTACAATGAGCAGTTCTTC.

There are many counts of this clonotype. J is TRBJ2-3 and V is TRBV28, with 12 nucleotides matching TRBD2. Germline V lookup: CDR1 MDHEN, CDR2 SYDVKM. The CDR3 has 18 residues. Germline trimming cut 6 bases from V and 6 bases from J; bases unmatched to any gene: 16. CDR3 loop: CASRTGLAGLPGADTQYF. The CDR3 coding sequence is TGTGCCAGCAGAACGGGACTAGCGGGCCTGCCCGGAGCCGATACGCAGTATTTT. The whole variable domain, filled in from reference TRBV28 and TRBJ2-3, reads DVKVTQSSRYLVKRTGEKVFLECVQDMDHENMFWYRQDPGLGLRLIYFSYDVKMKEKGDIPEGYSVSREKKERFSLILESASTNQTSMYLCASRTGLAGLPGADTQYFGPGTRLTVL.

V and J are TRBV20-1 and TRBJ2-5; D remains ambiguous. This CDR3 is 11 amino acids long. Per germline, CDR1 DFQATT and CDR2 SNEGSKA (reference sequence). V was pared by 4 bases and J by 5 bases, with 8 bases between. This chain's CDR3 is CSAISVETQYF. The CDR3 region has the DNA TGCAGTGCTATCAGTGTTGAGACCCAGTACTTC.

The table lists this clonotype with a few counts. The chain joins TRBV28 to TRBJ2-7, with 8 bases identical to TRBD1. There are 14 residues in the CDR3. Germline V gives CDR1 MDHEN, CDR2 SYDVKM. The V gene end was trimmed by 5 bases and the J gene end by 1 base; junction bases not matched to a gene: 4. The DNA of the CDR3 is TGTGCCAGCAGTGACAGGACAGGGTCCTACGAGCAGTACTTC. Translated, it gives CASSDRTGSYEQYF. The complete variable domain, with remaining parts taken from reference TRBV28 and TRBJ2-7, reads DVKVTQSSRYLVKRTGEKVFLECVQDMDHENMFWYRQDPGLGLRLIYFSYDVKMKEKGDIPEGYSVSREKKERFSLILESASTNQTSMYLCASSDRTGSYEQYFGPGTRLTVT.

This chain connects TRBV3-2 to TRBJ2-5. TRBV3-2 is labeled a pseudogene. This CDR3 is 15 amino acids long. The chain's CDR3 is CASSQDELKQETQYF. The CDR3 DNA reads as TGTGCCAGCAGCCAAGATGAGTTAAAGCAAGAGACCCAGTACTTC.

The chain carries TRBV4-3 and TRBJ1-6; 7 bases map to TRBD1. CDR1 LGHNA and CDR2 YSLEER come from the germline V gene. The CDR3 is made up of 16 amino acids. V was pared by 4 bases and J by 7 bases, with 10 bases of the junction left unmatched. For the CDR3, the DNA is TGCGCCAGCAGCCGATCAGGGGGTGTGGGGAATTCACCCCTCCACTTT. As protein: CASSRSGGVGNSPLHF.

Regarding this clonotype: A much larger clone differs by one base, so this may be a read error. The chain's CDR3 is CASRTGRGVAEQYF. The CDR3 DNA follows: TGTGCCAGCAGGACAGGCCGGGGGGTGGCTGAGCAGTACTTC. The chain has TRBV27 and TRBJ2-7, with D perhaps matching TRBD2 (7 bases). Germline V gene data show CDR1 as MNHEY and CDR2 as SMNVEV (reference sequence). The CDR3 runs to 14 residues. Trimming cost V 6 bases and J 7 bases, with 19 bases left between them.

For this clonotype: The junction departs from germline at one end; a sequencing error may be responsible. This CDR3 reads CASSMHRVYVETFF. In DNA, the CDR3 is TGTGCCAGCAGTATGCACAGGGTATACGTTGAAACTTTCTTT. The chain combines TRBV28 with TRBJ1-1; D possibly corresponds to TRBD1 (6 bases). Looked up from germline, CDR1 is MDHEN and CDR2 is SYDVKM. The CDR3 extends over 14 amino acids. The whole variable domain, filled in from reference TRBV28 and TRBJ1-1, reads DVKVTQSSRYLVKRTGEKVFLECVQDMDHENMFWYRQDPGLGLRLIYFSYDVKMKEKGDIPEGYSVSREKKERFSLILESASTNQTSMYLCASSMHRVYVETFFGQGTRLTVV.

Remarks on this clonotype: A much larger clonotype is one base distant, so this may be a read error. The J gene is TRBJ2-7, the V gene TRBV6-1, with TRBD1 matching 7 bases. The V gene's germline CDR1 is MNHNS and CDR2 SASEGT. The CDR3 consists of 14 residues. The DNA for the CDR3 is TGTGCCGGCAGAACAGGGGTCTTGTACTACGAGCAGTACTTC. Translating gives CAGRTGVLYYEQYF.

Worth noting for this clonotype: A much larger clonotype is one base distant, so this may be a read error. The V and J genes are TRBV11-2 and TRBJ2-4; D may be TRBD1 (5 bases). The germline V gene encodes CDR1 SGHAT and CDR2 FQNNGV. The CDR3 spans 15 residues. DNA for the CDR3: TGTGCCAACAGCTTCTTGAGTGGGGCAGGAAACATTCAGTACTTC. Its protein product is CANSFLSGAGNIQYF.

Ten or more counts support this clonotype. This chain connects TRBV24-1 to TRBJ1-5; 7 bases align to TRBD1. J was trimmed by 7 bases and V by 2 bases; bases with no gene match: 10. The CDR3 spans 16 residues. Germline CDR1 is KGHDR and CDR2 is SFDVKD. This CDR3 reads CATSDWQTGHKQPQHF. CDR3 nucleotide sequence: TGTGCCACCAGTGATTGGCAGACAGGGCATAAACAGCCCCAGCATTTT.

This clonotype was seen more than once but under ten times. This chain uses TRBV12-3 or TRBV12-4 with TRBJ2-7; 10 nucleotides match TRBD2. This CDR3 region has 15 residues. Trimming cost V 1 base and J 3 bases; bases outside gene matches: 3. CDR3 nucleotides: TGTGCCAGCAGTTTAGGAGCGGGAGGGGTCTACGAGCAGTACTTC. Translated, it gives CASSLGAGGVYEQYF.

This clonotype was seen a handful of times. This chain uses TRBV19 with TRBJ2-3; D remains unclear. Germline V gene lookup returns CDR1 LNHDA and CDR2 SQIVND (reference sequence). Deletions cut 1 base from V and 4 bases from J, with 9 bases between. The CDR3 extends over 14 amino acids. This chain's CDR3 is CASSIVGSPDTQYF. CDR3 nucleotides: TGTGCCAGTAGTATAGTGGGCAGCCCAGATACGCAGTATTTT.

The chain has TRBV30 and TRBJ1-1; D is unresolved. The CDR3 consists of 13 residues. Trimming shortened V by 0 bases and J by 5 bases, and 10 bases separated the two germline ends. Germline V gene lookup returns CDR1 GTSNPN and CDR2 SVGIG (reference sequence). CDR3: CAWSVHRATEAFF. The CDR3 region has the DNA TGTGCCTGGAGTGTACATAGGGCTACTGAAGCTTTCTTT.

This clonotype was seen many times. This sequence joins TRBV7-9 and TRBJ2-7, with D uncertain. The CDR3 extends over 13 amino acids. Germline CDR1 and CDR2: SEHNR and FQNEAQ (reference sequence). V was clipped by 7 bases and J by 5 bases, with 15 bases between them. CDR3 in amino acids: CASNSANRDEQYF. The CDR3 DNA is TGTGCCAGCAATTCAGCGAACAGAGACGAGCAGTACTTC.

The gene calls are TRBV7-9 and TRBJ1-2; D is perhaps TRBD1 (6 bases). Germline values: CDR1 SEHNR, CDR2 FQNEAQ (reference sequence). The length of the CDR3 is 16 residues. V was trimmed by 1 base and J by 5 bases, leaving 17 bases between them. In nucleotides, the CDR3 is TGTGCCAGCAGCTTAGGGCCGGGACATCTTGAATATGGCTACACCTTC. Protein: CASSLGPGHLEYGYTF.

This clonotype was observed at least ten times. The junction departs from germline at one end; a sequencing error may be responsible. The gene calls are TRBV6-2 or TRBV6-3 and TRBJ1-2, with D hard to call. In germline, CDR1 is MNHEY, CDR2 SVGEGT. The CDR3 consists of 11 residues. The CDR3 loop reads CASSYFDVLYF. The CDR3 DNA is TGTGCCAGCAGTTACTTCGATGTCCTATACTTC.

Only a few counts were recorded for this clonotype. The V call is TRBV30, the J call TRBJ2-3; no clear D gene. The CDR3 covers 14 residues. Looked up from germline, CDR1 is GTSNPN and CDR2 is SVGIG (reference sequence). Deletions cut 2 bases from V and 3 bases from J, with 12 bases between. The CDR3 loop reads CAWSRAKLTDTQYF. In nucleotides, the CDR3 is TGTGCCTGGAGTCGGGCAAAACTGACAGATACGCAGTATTTT.

In its sample, this clonotype was seen a few times. The V and J genes are TRBV20-1 and TRBJ2-5; a weak D match, TRBD2 (5 bases). The V end was cut by 1 base, the J end by 5 bases, with 8 bases between. This CDR3 has 12 amino acids. From germline, CDR1 is DFQATT and CDR2 SNEGSKA (reference sequence). CDR3 sequence: CSARVEDETQYF. The CDR3 bases are TGCAGTGCTAGAGTGGAGGATGAGACCCAGTACTTC.

There are a few counts of this clonotype. The chain combines TRBV5-8 with TRBJ2-7; D not resolved. V lost 4 bases and J 3 bases, leaving 20 bases between the germline ends. The CDR3 has 16 residues. The V gene's germline CDR1 is SGHTS and CDR2 YDEGEE. CDR3 DNA: TGTGCCAGCAGCCAGCTCGATGGGTCCGTTGACTACGAGCAGTACTTC. This encodes CASSQLDGSVDYEQYF. Drawing the rest from reference TRBV5-8 and TRBJ2-7, the complete variable domain is EAGVTQSPTHLIKTRGQQATLRCSPISGHTSVYWYQQALGLGLQFLLWYDEGEERNRGNFPPRFSGRQFPNYSSELNVNALELEDSALYLCASSQLDGSVDYEQYFGPGTRLTVT.

This chain connects TRBV6-6 to TRBJ2-7; no definite D call. Per germline, CDR1 MNHNY and CDR2 SVGAGI (reference sequence). V dropped 0 bases and J dropped 0 bases, with 9 bases sitting between them. The CDR3 runs to 15 residues. For the CDR3, the DNA is TGTGCCAGCAGTTACTCGATGGCCAGCTCCTACGAGCAGTACTTC. As protein: CASSYSMASSYEQYF.

The chain is built from TRBV9 and TRBJ2-7; possible D gene TRBD1, 5 bases. Trimming pared 4 bases from V and 5 bases from J, leaving 16 bases between. The CDR3 sequence is 14 residues long. Germline V gives CDR1 SGDLS, CDR2 YYNGEE. CDR3 sequence: CASSYDSGPNEQYF. The CDR3 nucleotides are TGTGCCAGCAGCTACGACAGTGGACCCAACGAGCAGTACTTC.

Worth noting for this clonotype: The junction departs from germline at one end; a sequencing error may be responsible. The rearrangement links TRBV5-1 to TRBJ2-3, with a possible D match to TRBD1 (6 bases). From germline, CDR1 is SGHRS and CDR2 YFSETQ. The CDR3 is 12 residues long. The CDR3 loop reads CASSPGEGATDF. The CDR3 DNA reads as TGCGCCAGCAGCCCAGGGGAAGGGGCCACAGATTTT.

The sample holds many counts of this clonotype. The rearrangement links TRBV7-2 to TRBJ2-6; TRBD1 matches at 10 bases. Germline CDR1 is SGHTA and CDR2 is FQGNSA. V shed 3 bases, J shed 0 bases, and the junction held 11 bases outside the gene matches. There are 20 residues in the CDR3. Written as DNA, the CDR3 is TGTGCCAGCAGCTTTAGCCCCGGGACAGGGGTTTTCTCTGGGGCCAACGTCCTGACTTTC. It is translated as CASSFSPGTGVFSGANVLTF.

This clonotype has at least ten counts. The chain links TRBV2 to TRBJ1-5; tentative D call: TRBD1 (6 bases). The CDR3 is 17 amino acids. V was trimmed by 8 bases and J by 2 bases, leaving 22 bases between them. In germline, CDR1 is SNHLY, CDR2 FYNNEI. The CDR3 here is CASEGTGREIGNQPQHF. The CDR3 region has the DNA TGTGCCAGCGAGGGCACAGGGCGGGAGATAGGCAATCAGCCCCAGCATTTT.

The CDR3 protein is CASSPTGTVGYTF. For the CDR3, the DNA is TGTGCCAGCAGTCCCACCGGGACAGTGGGCTACACCTTC. The genes are TRBV27 and TRBJ1-2; 7 bases line up with TRBD1. V gave up 5 bases and J gave up 8 bases; unmatched junction bases: 8. Germline CDR1 is MNHEY and CDR2 is SMNVEV (reference sequence). The CDR3 runs to 13 residues.

In its sample, this clonotype was seen many times. The chain carries TRBV4-1 and TRBJ1-4; D remains unclear. The ends were cut back, 3 bases at V and 5 bases at J, with 10 bases in the middle. Germline CDR1 MGHRA, CDR2 YSYEKL. This CDR3 has 14 amino acids. The CDR3 DNA sequence: TGCGCCAGCAGCCAGCAGATGGACAATGAAAAACTGTTTTTT. Translated, it gives CASSQQMDNEKLFF.

This clonotype has only a few counts. The chain couples TRBV4-1 to TRBJ2-2; the D gene could be TRBD1 or TRBD2 (5 bases each). This CDR3 region has 15 residues. Trimming shortened V by 4 bases and J by 1 base, and 10 bases separated the two germline ends. Germline-derived CDR1 and CDR2 are MGHRA and YSYEKL. The CDR3 sequence is CASSREGKNTGELFF. The DNA of the CDR3 is TGCGCCAGCAGCCGAGAGGGGAAGAACACCGGGGAGCTGTTTTTT.